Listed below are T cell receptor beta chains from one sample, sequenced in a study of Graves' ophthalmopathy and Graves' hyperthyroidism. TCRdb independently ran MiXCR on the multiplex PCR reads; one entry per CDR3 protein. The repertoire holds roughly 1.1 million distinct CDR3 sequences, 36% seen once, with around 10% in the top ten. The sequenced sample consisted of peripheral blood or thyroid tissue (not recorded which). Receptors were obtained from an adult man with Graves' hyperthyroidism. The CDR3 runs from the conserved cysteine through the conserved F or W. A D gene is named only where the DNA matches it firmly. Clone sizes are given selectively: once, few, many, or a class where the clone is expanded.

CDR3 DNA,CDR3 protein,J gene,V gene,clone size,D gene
TGTGCCAGCACCGAGGTACGGAACACTGAAGCTTTCTTT,CASTEVRNTEAFF,TRBJ1-1,TRBV10-2,.,.
TGTGCCAGCAGTTTAAGGGAGACAGGGAGAAGCACCATATATTTT,CASSLRETGRSTIYF,TRBJ1-3,TRBV7-8,few,TRBD1
TGCAGTGCTAGACAGGAATTCTCTGGAAACACCATATATTTT,CSARQEFSGNTIYF,TRBJ1-3,TRBV20-1,many,.
TGTGCCAGCAGGGACGAATATCTTTCGGATGGCTACACCTTC,CASRDEYLSDGYTF,TRBJ1-2,TRBV2,many,.
TGTGCCATCAGTGACCCGGGACAGGGGGTATCGACTAATGAAAAACTGTTTTTT,CAISDPGQGVSTNEKLFF,TRBJ1-4,TRBV10-3,many,TRBD1
TGTGCCAGCTGGTTGCCTTATGGCTACACCTTC,CASWLPYGYTF,TRBJ1-2,TRBV7-9,many,.
TGCAGTGCAACGCGGACAGGGGCCTACGAGCAGTACTTC,CSATRTGAYEQYF,TRBJ2-7,TRBV20-1,.,TRBD1
TGTGCCATCAGTGAGGGACAGACGCGTGTAGGAACTGAAGCTTTCTTT,CAISEGQTRVGTEAFF,TRBJ1-1,TRBV10-3,.,.
TGTGCCAGCAGCACACTTTTTGGGGACAGCTACGAGCAGTACTTC,CASSTLFGDSYEQYF,TRBJ2-7,TRBV7-2,.,TRBD1
TGCAGTGCTAGGTCAGACAGGGGGCTGCTGGCTTTCTTT,CSARSDRGLLAFF,TRBJ1-1,TRBV20-1,many,TRBD1
TGTGCCAGCAGAACGTACAGGGATAGCAATCAGCCCCAGCATTTT,CASRTYRDSNQPQHF,TRBJ1-5,TRBV6-2/TRBV6-3,few,.
TGCGCCAGCAGCTCGATGCAAGAGACCCAGTACTTC,CASSSMQETQYF,TRBJ2-5,TRBV5-1,few,.
TGTGCCAGCCGGGACAAATTTAACTATGGCTACACCTTC,CASRDKFNYGYTF,TRBJ1-2,TRBV27,.,.
TGTGCCAGCAGCGTAGGTTCAGAAACCGGGGAGCTGTTTTTT,CASSVGSETGELFF,TRBJ2-2,TRBV9,many,.
TGTGCCAGCAGTTTGGGAGGACAGGGCAGCAATCAGCCCCAGCATTTT,CASSLGGQGSNQPQHF,TRBJ1-5,TRBV6-5,many,TRBD1